What follows are 21 T cell receptor beta chains derived from one specimen sequenced in a study of blood T cell dynamics during melanoma immunotherapy. This sample's time point: pre-treatment baseline. Here immunoSEQ multiplex PCR was the method, and the copy in TCRdb shows in-frame clones only, minus some. The repertoire includes about 9,600 clones, 70% to 90% of them detected once, and approximately 7% sits in the top ten. The sequences come from blood, collected from a patient treated with checkpoint blockade. The source of these receptors is a human donor with melanoma.

The chain combines TRBV6-4 with TRBJ2-7; a possible D gene is TRBD2 (6 bases). The V gene lost 6 bases and the J gene lost 3 bases, with 15 bases spanning the gap. The CDR3 spans 14 residues. Per the germline V gene, CDR1 is MRHNA and CDR2 is SNTAGT. CDR3 amino acids: CASSPGGGGYEQYF. The CDR3 DNA sequence: TGTGCCAGCAGCCCCGGGGGAGGCGGCTACGAGCAGTACTTC.

Only a few counts were recorded for this clone. The chain is built from TRBV2 and TRBJ1-4; 7 bases are shared with TRBD1. Losses at the gene ends were 2 bases for V and 8 bases for J; bases not matched to a gene: 2. CDR3 length: 13 amino acids. Per the germline V gene, CDR1 is SNHLY and CDR2 is FYNNEI. For the CDR3, the DNA is TGTGCCAGCAGTGAACAGGGGGAAGAAAAACTGTTTTTT. Encoded protein: CASSEQGEEKLFF.

Only one count was recorded for this clone. Other DNA sequences in this specimen translate into the identical CDR3. The CDR3 DNA reads as TGCAGCGTTGGGTTGGGCGGGGAGCTGTTTTTT. Protein product: CSVGLGGELFF. This chain links TRBV29-1 with TRBJ2-2; D gene ambiguous. In germline, CDR1 is SQVTM, CDR2 ANQGSEA. This CDR3 contains 11 residues. With 4 bases removed from V and 7 bases from J, the gap between germline ends came to 7 bases.

The chain has TRBV18 and TRBJ1-6; TRBD1 matches at 9 bases. Germline values: CDR1 KGHSH, CDR2 LQKENI. Germline trimming cut 3 bases from V and 5 bases from J; bases unmatched to any gene: 2. The CDR3 sequence is 15 residues long. In DNA form, the CDR3 reads TGTGCCAGCTCACCTCGGGACAGGGATAATTCACCCCTCCACTTT. Translation: CASSPRDRDNSPLHF. The full variable domain, in which reference TRBV18 and TRBJ1-6 provide the parts outside the CDR3, is NAGVMQNPRHLVRRRGQEARLRCSPMKGHSHVYWYRQLPEEGLKFMVYLQKENIIDESGMPKERFSAEFPKEGPSILRIQQVVRGDSAAYFCASSPRDRDNSPLHFGNGTRLTVT.

This clone was seen just once. The chain couples TRBV6-5 to TRBJ1-1; perhaps TRBD1 as D (5 bases). Germline CDR1 is MNHEY and CDR2 is SVGAGI. The CDR3 loop spans 15 amino acids. Trimming removed 5 bases from V and 0 bases from J, with 13 bases in between. In DNA, the CDR3 is TGTGCCAGCAGTCGATCCAGGGTGATGAACACTGAAGCTTTCTTT. Residues: CASSRSRVMNTEAFF.

The chain is built from TRBV30 and TRBJ2-3; maybe TRBD2 (7 bases). The germline V gene encodes CDR1 GTSNPN and CDR2 SVGIG (reference sequence). The CDR3 spans 15 residues. Trimming left V 4 bases short and J 1 base short, with 15 bases between. As DNA, the CDR3 is TGTGCCTGGATAAGGGGGGGCTCGGGCACAGATACGCAGTATTTT. Translating gives CAWIRGGSGTDTQYF.

V is TRBV30 and J is TRBJ1-2; possibly TRBD1 for D (6 bases). This CDR3 contains 14 residues. V was cut by 0 bases and J by 4 bases, with 12 bases left in between. The germline gives CDR1 GTSNPN, CDR2 SVGIG (reference sequence). The CDR3 here is CAWSVVDRTYGYTF. The CDR3 coding sequence is TGTGCCTGGAGTGTAGTCGACAGGACCTATGGCTACACCTTC.

This chain uses TRBV7-2 with TRBJ1-1; D not certain. V was pared by 5 bases and J by 0 bases, with 13 bases between. Germline CDR1 and CDR2: SGHTA and FQGNSA. CDR3 length: 15 residues. CDR3 bases: TGTGCCAGCAGCCCCCAGACCGGGATGAACACTGAAGCTTTCTTT. It codes for CASSPQTGMNTEAFF.

The genes are TRBV7-2 and TRBJ2-3, with unresolved D. The CDR3 is made up of 14 amino acids. Looked up from germline, CDR1 is SGHTA and CDR2 is FQGNSA. Trimming stripped 2 bases from V and 3 bases from J, with 9 bases between. The CDR3 DNA is TGTGCCAGCAGCTTATTAGGGTGGACAGATACGCAGTATTTT. Its translation: CASSLLGWTDTQYF.

The genes are TRBV28 and TRBJ2-3, with 7 bases fitting TRBD1. V shed 6 bases, J shed 3 bases, and the junction held 12 bases outside the gene matches. The germline V gene has CDR1 MDHEN and CDR2 SYDVKM. The CDR3 has 16 residues. The CDR3 sequence is CASRPTGWGRTDTQYF. The CDR3 region has the DNA TGTGCCAGCAGACCGACAGGGTGGGGGAGAACAGATACGCAGTATTTT.

The V call is TRBV30, the J call TRBJ2-3; D might be TRBD2 (6 bases). Deletions cut 1 base from V and 3 bases from J, with 14 bases between. Germline V gives CDR1 GTSNPN, CDR2 SVGIG (reference sequence). The CDR3 covers 15 residues. CDR3 in amino acids: CAWSALAGRTDTQYF. DNA of the CDR3: TGTGCCTGGAGTGCGCTGGCGGGACGGACAGATACGCAGTATTTT. Complete variable domain (other parts from reference TRBV30 and TRBJ2-3): SQTIHQWPATLVQPVGSPLSLECTVEGTSNPNLYWYRQAAGRGLQLLFYSVGIGQISSEVPQNLSASRPQDRQFILSSKKLLLSDSGFYLCAWSALAGRTDTQYFGPGTRLTVL.

The V call is TRBV28, the J call TRBJ1-2; the match to TRBD1 covers 7 bases. Trimming removed 7 bases from V and 5 bases from J; junction bases left unmatched: 19. This CDR3 has 17 residues. The V gene's germline CDR1 is MDHEN and CDR2 SYDVKM. The CDR3 nucleotides are TGTGCCAGCATCCAAGGGGGCGGACAACCATGGGTTTATGGCTACACCTTC. Protein sequence: CASIQGGGQPWVYGYTF.

The rearrangement links TRBV19 to TRBJ1-2, with a weak D call TRBD1 (6 bases). Germline V gene sequence: CDR1 LNHDA, CDR2 SQIVND (reference sequence). The germline V and J ends were trimmed by 1 base and 4 bases, with 13 bases remaining between them. This CDR3 region has 15 residues. CDR3 protein: CASSIALGGRYGYTF. CDR3 coding DNA: TGTGCCAGTAGTATAGCCCTCGGGGGCCGCTATGGCTACACCTTC.

The rearrangement joins TRBV18 to TRBJ2-2; possibly TRBD1 for D (5 bases). This CDR3 comprises 16 residues. The V gene's germline CDR1 is KGHSH and CDR2 LQKENI. V was pared by 2 bases and J by 0 bases, with 10 bases between. The CDR3: CASSPARVANTGELFF. CDR3 DNA sequence: TGTGCCAGCTCACCAGCCAGGGTCGCGAACACCGGGGAGCTGTTTTTT. The full variable domain, in which reference TRBV18 and TRBJ2-2 provide the parts outside the CDR3, is NAGVMQNPRHLVRRRGQEARLRCSPMKGHSHVYWYRQLPEEGLKFMVYLQKENIIDESGMPKERFSAEFPKEGPSILRIQQVVRGDSAAYFCASSPARVANTGELFFGEGSRLTVL.

V usage is TRBV27 and J usage is TRBJ2-1, with TRBD2 matching over 9 bases. Losses at the gene ends were 8 bases for V and 4 bases for J; bases not matched to a gene: 3. The germline gives CDR1 MNHEY, CDR2 SMNVEV (reference sequence). CDR3 length: 13 residues. The CDR3 DNA is TGTGCCAGCGCAGCGGGAGGATACAATGAGCAGTTCTTC. It is translated as CASAAGGYNEQFF.

The V gene is TRBV19, the J gene TRBJ1-5, with TRBD1 as a possible D gene (6 bases). Between the trimmed V and J ends, which lost 3 bases and 0 bases, there was a span of 21 bases. Germline CDR1 reads LNHDA; CDR2 reads SQIVND (reference sequence). This CDR3 spans 19 amino acids. CDR3 coding DNA: TGTGCCAGTAGTATCAGACGACCGCTTGGGGGACATAGCAATCAGCCCCAGCATTTT. It yields the protein CASSIRRPLGGHSNQPQHF.

The chain recombines TRBV19 with TRBJ2-2, with a weak D call TRBD1 (6 bases). Germline CDR1 is LNHDA and CDR2 is SQIVND (reference sequence). There are 16 residues in the CDR3. Trimming removed 0 bases at V and 4 bases at J, with 12 bases between. DNA for the CDR3: TGTGCCAGTAGTATAGATCAAACAGGGAGCACCGGGGAGCTGTTTTTT. This translates into CASSIDQTGSTGELFF.

In this sample, this clone turned up once. The chain combines TRBV6-1 with TRBJ2-7, with D tentatively TRBD2 (6 bases). V lost 7 bases, J lost 7 bases, and 23 bases lay in between. Germline V CDR1 and CDR2: MNHNS, SASEGT. The CDR3 is 15 residues long. Here the CDR3 reads CASKAPREWIGEQYF. The CDR3 DNA follows: TGTGCCAGCAAGGCCCCTCGGGAGTGGATCGGTGAGCAGTACTTC.

This chain links TRBV10-3 with TRBJ2-7; no firm D call. Deletions cut 3 bases from V and 0 bases from J, with 6 bases between. Germline lookup yields CDR1 ENHRY and CDR2 SYGVKD. The CDR3 runs 13 residues. The CDR3 is CAISDVSSYEQYF. CDR3 coding DNA: TGTGCCATCAGTGATGTCAGCTCCTACGAGCAGTACTTC.

The chain carries TRBV4-1 and TRBJ2-3; the D is unclear. The V gene lost 0 bases and the J gene lost 2 bases, with 6 bases spanning the gap. This CDR3 has 14 residues. Germline loops: CDR1 MGHRA, CDR2 YSYEKL. CDR3 DNA: TGCGCCAGCAGCCAAGACAGGCACACAGATACGCAGTATTTT. It specifies CASSQDRHTDTQYF.

CDR3 coding DNA: TGTGCCAGCTCACAGTATAAGGTAAATGAGCAGTTCTTC. As protein: CASSQYKVNEQFF. V is TRBV18 and J is TRBJ2-1; D unresolved. This CDR3 contains 13 residues. Germline CDR1 is KGHSH and CDR2 is LQKENI. V was cut by 4 bases and J by 7 bases, with 11 bases left in between. The variable domain in full, with the rest retrieved from reference TRBV18 and TRBJ2-1, is NAGVMQNPRHLVRRRGQEARLRCSPMKGHSHVYWYRQLPEEGLKFMVYLQKENIIDESGMPKERFSAEFPKEGPSILRIQQVVRGDSAAYFCASSQYKVNEQFFGPGTRLTVL.